This TCR beta chain was sequenced during a study of immune heterogeneity within non-small cell lung tumors. Study-wide background: 4 squamous cell carcinomas, around 10 non-squamous carcinomas and 1 not otherwise specified made up the tumors.

Concerning this clonotype: Its target is not known.

In germline, CDR1 is LNHDA, CDR2 SQIVND (reference sequence). This CDR3 contains 11 residues. V was pared by 5 bases and J by 14 bases, with 12 bases between. Regarding the study as a whole: Tumor sites in a patient shared identical dominant CDR3 beta clonotypes and also carried site-unique high-frequency clones. The correlation between local T-cell clonality and local tumor mutational burden was positive, moderate in strength and statistically significant, with R around 0.3.

The TCR beta CDR3 region was amplified by multiplex PCR employing 32 V and 13 J primers. TCRdb fed the multiplex PCR reads into MiXCR, producing one record per CDR3 protein. Here the sample spans tens of thousands of distinct CDR3 sequences, around 30% being singletons. The starting template was genomic DNA from bulk tumor, around 610 ng per sample. The authors collected several far-apart biopsies from each primary tumor during surgery. Patients went through curative surgery, and their non-small cell lung cancer was untreated and newly diagnosed. This rearrangement joins TRBV19 to TRBJ2-2, with D tentatively TRBD1 or TRBD2 (5 bases each). This clonotype originated in a man aged 35-49 years with non-small cell lung cancer. The sequenced sample was lung tumor tissue. The CDR3 here is CASSFPGPLFF. The CDR3 bases are TGTGCCAGTAGTTTTCCGGGACCTCTGTTTTTT.